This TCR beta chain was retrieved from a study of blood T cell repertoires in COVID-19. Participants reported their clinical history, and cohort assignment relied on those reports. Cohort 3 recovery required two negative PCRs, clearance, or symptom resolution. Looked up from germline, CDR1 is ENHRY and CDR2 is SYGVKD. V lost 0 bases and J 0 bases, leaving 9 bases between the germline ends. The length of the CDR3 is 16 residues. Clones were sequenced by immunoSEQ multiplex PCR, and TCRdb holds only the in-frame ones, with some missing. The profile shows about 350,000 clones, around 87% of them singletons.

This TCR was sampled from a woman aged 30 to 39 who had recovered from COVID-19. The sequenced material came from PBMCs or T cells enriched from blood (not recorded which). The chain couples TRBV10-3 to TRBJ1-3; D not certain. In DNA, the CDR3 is TGTGCCATCAGTGAGTCGACACCCAGCTCTGGAAACACCATATATTTT. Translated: CAISESTPSSGNTIYF.